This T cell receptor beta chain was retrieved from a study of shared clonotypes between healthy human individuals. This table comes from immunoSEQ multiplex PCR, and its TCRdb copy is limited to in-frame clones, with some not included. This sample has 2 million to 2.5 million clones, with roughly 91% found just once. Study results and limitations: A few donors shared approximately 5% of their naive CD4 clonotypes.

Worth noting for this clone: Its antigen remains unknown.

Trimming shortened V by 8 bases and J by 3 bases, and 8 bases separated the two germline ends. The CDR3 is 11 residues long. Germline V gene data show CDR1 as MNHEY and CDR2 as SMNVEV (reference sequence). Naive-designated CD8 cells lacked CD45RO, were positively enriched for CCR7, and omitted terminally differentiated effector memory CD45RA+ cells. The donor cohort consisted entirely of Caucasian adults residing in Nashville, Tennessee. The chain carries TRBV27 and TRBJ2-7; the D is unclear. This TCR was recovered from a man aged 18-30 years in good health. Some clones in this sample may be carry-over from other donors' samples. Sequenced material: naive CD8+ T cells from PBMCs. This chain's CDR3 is CASQTGYEQYF. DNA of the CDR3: TGTGCCAGCCAAACGGGCTACGAGCAGTACTTC.